This TCR beta chain was recovered during a study of blood T cell repertoires in COVID-19. Across the whole study: The samples span acute and convalescent COVID-19 from the United States, Italy and Spain. Sources were T cells, B-cell-depleted T cells, or PBMCs; the material itself was cDNA or gDNA.

Deletions cut 5 bases from V and 6 bases from J, with 17 bases between. Germline loops: CDR1 SGHVS, CDR2 FQNEAQ. This CDR3 has 15 amino acids. In the authors' workflow: Amplifying reference gene primers gave estimates of nucleated cell counts. Libraries were prepared by immunoSEQ multiplex PCR; TCRdb keeps only in-frame clonotypes and omits some of them. The D gene and trimming were derived from the DNA, and the V and J assignments and clone size from that table. The table lists 85,000 to 130,000 clones, around 82% of them singletons. Sequenced input: peripheral blood. This sequence was found in a man aged 55 to 70 with acute or convalescent COVID-19. This chain connects TRBV7-8 to TRBJ2-1; a weak D match, TRBD2 (6 bases). CDR3 in amino acids: CASSLRPGGVNEQFF. In DNA form, the CDR3 reads TGTGCCAGCAGCCTTCGACCTGGAGGGGTCAATGAGCAGTTCTTC.